The 6 T cell receptor beta chains below were found in one sample sequenced in a study of radiotherapy plus CTLA-4 blockade in lung cancer. Libraries were prepared by immunoSEQ multiplex PCR; TCRdb keeps only in-frame clonotypes and omits some of them. The sample yields some 80,000 clones, about four fifths seen once. The sequenced sample was peripheral blood, obtained from a patient treated with radiotherapy plus ipilimumab. These TCRs come from a human donor with non-small cell lung cancer who had stable disease on radiotherapy plus ipilimumab.

V gene TRBV28 combines with J gene TRBJ2-3, with 8 bases aligning to TRBD2. The length of the CDR3 is 16 residues. CDR1 and CDR2 (germline): MDHEN, SYDVKM. Germline trimming cut 2 bases from V and 3 bases from J; bases unmatched to any gene: 7. The CDR3 DNA follows: TGTGCCAGCAGTTTAATTTCGGCTAGCGGGACAGATACGCAGTATTTT. This translates into CASSLISASGTDTQYF.

This clone came up a few times. The V gene is TRBV19, the J gene TRBJ2-7; the match to TRBD2 covers 9 bases. The V and J ends lost 3 bases and 6 bases, in that order; junction bases with no gene match: 9. Germline V gene lookup returns CDR1 LNHDA and CDR2 SQIVND (reference sequence). The CDR3 is made up of 15 amino acids. DNA of the CDR3: TGTGCCAGTAGTATTGACGCGGGAGGGTTACGCGAGCAGTACTTC. This codes for CASSIDAGGLREQYF.

The chain links TRBV29-1 to TRBJ2-5; D is tentatively TRBD1 or TRBD2 (7 bases each). CDR3 size: 16 residues. The germline gives CDR1 SQVTM, CDR2 ANQGSEA. The V gene lost 1 base and the J gene lost 3 bases, with 18 bases spanning the gap. The CDR3 spells CSVEGMGRGGEETQYF. DNA of the CDR3: TGCAGCGTTGAAGGCATGGGCAGGGGGGGGGAAGAGACCCAGTACTTC. The full variable domain, with the rest looked up from reference TRBV29-1 and TRBJ2-5, is SAVISQKPSRDICQRGTSLTIQCQVDSQVTMMFWYRQQPGQSLTLIATANQGSEATYESGFVIDKFPISRPNLTFSTLTVSNMSPEDSSIYLCSVEGMGRGGEETQYFGPGTRLLVL.

Only one count was recorded for this clone. The rearrangement joins TRBV7-9 to TRBJ1-1; perhaps TRBD1 as D (5 bases). Germline lookup yields CDR1 SEHNR and CDR2 FQNEAQ (reference sequence). This CDR3 comprises 15 residues. Trimming took off 7 bases at V and 6 bases at J, with 21 bases between the two ends. In DNA, the CDR3 is TGTGCCAGCATCACGGTCGGGGGAGGGTTGGCTGAAGCTTTCTTT. The encoded protein is CASITVGGGLAEAFF.

This clone appeared a single time. The chain has TRBV6-6 and TRBJ2-2; possible D gene TRBD1, 6 bases. CDR3 length: 15 amino acids. V lost 0 bases, J lost 2 bases, and 7 bases lay in between. Germline V lookup: CDR1 MNHNY, CDR2 SVGAGI (reference sequence). For the CDR3, the DNA is TGTGCCAGCAGTTACTCAGGGGGTAACACCGGGGAGCTGTTTTTT. The encoded protein is CASSYSGGNTGELFF.

The rearrangement links TRBV7-9 to TRBJ2-3; tentative D call: TRBD2 (5 bases). V was pared by 5 bases and J by 2 bases, with 14 bases between. Germline V gene lookup returns CDR1 SEHNR and CDR2 FQNEAQ (reference sequence). The length of the CDR3 is 15 residues. The CDR3 loop reads CASSPFGRDTDTQYF. Here the CDR3 DNA reads TGTGCCAGCAGCCCGTTTGGTCGGGACACAGATACGCAGTATTTT. Drawing the rest from reference TRBV7-9 and TRBJ2-3, the complete variable domain is DTGVSQNPRHKITKRGQNVTFRCDPISEHNRLYWYRQTLGQGPEFLTYFQNEAQLEKSRLLSDRFSAERPKGSFSTLEIQRTEQGDSAMYLCASSPFGRDTDTQYFGPGTRLTVL.